The 14 T cell receptor beta chains below come from one sample, sequenced in a study of CD8+ T cells in alopecia areata. Sequencing templates came from extracted RNA that was reverse transcribed into cDNA. Libraries were prepared by immunoSEQ multiplex PCR; TCRdb keeps only in-frame clonotypes and omits some of them. Of fewer than 200,000 clones listed, 50% to 70% are singletons. The sequences come from CD4+ T cells sorted from blood, collected at week 0. These receptors all come from a human donor with alopecia areata.

This chain joins TRBV5-1 and TRBJ2-5, with 9 bases lining up with TRBD2. The CDR3 contains 15 residues. With V trimmed by 1 base and J by 4 bases, 5 bases remained unmatched. Germline CDR1 and CDR2: SGHRS and YFSETQ. The CDR3 loop is CASSLSGGLSETQYF. The CDR3 region has the DNA TGCGCCAGCAGCTTGAGCGGGGGGTTGTCAGAGACCCAGTACTTC.

The chain carries TRBV29-1 and TRBJ1-1; D gene unclear. The CDR3 loop spans 14 amino acids. The germline V gene has CDR1 SQVTM and CDR2 ANQGSEA. Trimming shortened V by 5 bases and J by 1 base, and 14 bases separated the two germline ends. The CDR3 DNA reads TGCAGCGTTTATCCTAGGATGGCGAACACTGAAGCTTTCTTT. The encoded protein is CSVYPRMANTEAFF.

The rearrangement joins TRBV5-6 to TRBJ1-2, with D possibly TRBD1 on 5 matching bases. Germline V gives CDR1 SGHDT, CDR2 YYEEEE. The V and J ends lost 4 bases and 2 bases respectively, with 18 bases between them. This CDR3 comprises 16 residues. Here the CDR3 reads CASSLRRGRANYGYTF. Written as DNA, the CDR3 is TGTGCCAGCAGCCTGCGGCGCGGCAGGGCCAACTATGGCTACACCTTC.

This clone has just a few counts. The genes are TRBV29-1 and TRBJ2-3; D is unresolved. The germline V gene encodes CDR1 SQVTM and CDR2 ANQGSEA. V was clipped by 7 bases and J by 5 bases, with 10 bases between them. The CDR3 extends over 11 amino acids. The CDR3 DNA is TGCAGCGGCACGTGGGGAGATACGCAGTATTTT. It encodes CSGTWGDTQYF.

The gene calls are TRBV4-1 and TRBJ2-2, with D possibly TRBD2 on 6 matching bases. Trimming left V 0 bases short and J 6 bases short, with 11 bases between. Looked up from germline, CDR1 is MGHRA and CDR2 is YSYEKL. The CDR3 is made up of 15 amino acids. CDR3 sequence (DNA): TGCGCCAGCAGCCAAGATTCGGGGGTAGCCGGGGAGCTGTTTTTT. Protein: CASSQDSGVAGELFF.

As to this clone: The sample has other DNA sequences that encode this CDR3 too. This chain uses TRBV6-5 with TRBJ2-2, with TRBD2 as a possible D gene (5 bases). V dropped 0 bases and J dropped 3 bases, with 5 bases sitting between them. This CDR3 comprises 14 residues. Germline assignment: CDR1 MNHEY and CDR2 SVGAGI. The CDR3 is CASSYSRDTGELFF. The DNA of the CDR3 is TGTGCCAGCAGTTACTCGAGGGACACCGGGGAGCTGTTTTTT.

The J gene is TRBJ1-5, the V gene TRBV30, with 9 bases lining up with TRBD1. The CDR3 extends over 17 amino acids. CDR1 and CDR2 from the germline V gene are GTSNPN and SVGIG (reference sequence). V was pared by 5 bases and J by 1 base, with 12 bases of the junction left unmatched. The CDR3 spells CAWAGDRVGESNQPQHF. Written as DNA, the CDR3 is TGTGCCTGGGCCGGGGACAGGGTGGGAGAAAGCAATCAGCCCCAGCATTTT. Full variable domain (missing parts from reference TRBV30 and TRBJ1-5): SQTIHQWPATLVQPVGSPLSLECTVEGTSNPNLYWYRQAAGRGLQLLFYSVGIGQISSEVPQNLSASRPQDRQFILSSKKLLLSDSGFYLCAWAGDRVGESNQPQHFGDGTRLSIL.

This clone was detected ten times or more. The V gene is TRBV5-1, the J gene TRBJ2-3; possibly TRBD1 or TRBD2 for D (6 bases each). V was trimmed by 4 bases and J by 3 bases, leaving 18 bases between them. The CDR3 is made up of 16 amino acids. CDR1 is SGHRS, CDR2 YFSETQ, per germline. In nucleotides, the CDR3 is TGCGCCAGCAGCGAACAGACACAAGGGGGGACAGATACGCAGTATTTT. This gives the protein CASSEQTQGGTDTQYF.

The sample holds one count of this clone. The chain couples TRBV4-2 to TRBJ1-5; tentatively, D is TRBD1 (5 bases). This CDR3 comprises 17 residues. Germline V CDR1 and CDR2: LGHNA, YNFKEQ. V was clipped by 0 bases and J by 6 bases, with 18 bases between them. This CDR3 is CASSQDSGGRGSQPQHF. CDR3 in DNA: TGTGCCAGCAGCCAAGATTCCGGGGGAAGGGGCAGTCAGCCCCAGCATTTT.

The rearrangement uses TRBV7-2 and TRBJ1-2; D perhaps matches TRBD1 (6 bases). V was cut by 5 bases and J by 5 bases, with 15 bases left in between. The CDR3 length is 14 residues. Germline V lookup: CDR1 SGHTA, CDR2 FQGNSA. The CDR3 region has the DNA TGTGCCAGCAGCGCTACCCTTGGACAGTATGGCTACACCTTC. Its protein product is CASSATLGQYGYTF.

J is TRBJ2-5 and V is TRBV4-1, with D tentatively TRBD1 (6 bases). This CDR3 has 17 residues. Germline V gene data show CDR1 as MGHRA and CDR2 as YSYEKL. Trimming stripped 3 bases from V and 1 base from J, with 18 bases between. CDR3 sequence reads: CASSQDRGTWPQETQYF. The CDR3 coding sequence is TGCGCCAGCAGCCAGGATAGGGGGACATGGCCCCAAGAGACCCAGTACTTC.

The sample holds a few counts of this clone. The chain joins TRBV14 to TRBJ2-3; D not certain. The CDR3 runs to 13 residues. Germline lookup yields CDR1 SGHDN and CDR2 FVKESK. V lost 1 base, J lost 6 bases, and 8 bases lay in between. The CDR3 reads CASSQGPYDTQYF. DNA of the CDR3: TGTGCCAGCAGCCAAGGGCCGTATGATACGCAGTATTTT. Variable domain in full (rest from reference TRBV14 and TRBJ2-3): EAGVTQFPSHSVIEKGQTVTLRCDPISGHDNLYWYRRVMGKEIKFLLHFVKESKQDESGMPNNRFLAERTGGTYSTLKVQPAELEDSGVYFCASSQGPYDTQYFGPGTRLTVL.

This clone has only a few counts. CDR3 in amino acids: CASSYPGQGVYGYTF. For the CDR3, the DNA is TGTGCCAGCAGTTACCCGGGACAGGGGGTCTATGGCTACACCTTC. The chain combines TRBV6-5 with TRBJ1-2; 11 nucleotides line up with TRBD1. J gave up 4 bases and V 2 bases, and 3 bases lay outside the gene matches. Germline CDR1 reads MNHEY; CDR2 reads SVGAGI. The CDR3 length is 15 residues.

This rearrangement joins TRBV29-1 to TRBJ2-5, with TRBD2 identical over 7 bases. Per the germline V gene, CDR1 is SQVTM and CDR2 is ANQGSEA. The V segment lost 6 bases and the J segment 7 bases; nucleotides outside the gene matches: 11. This CDR3 has 13 amino acids. CDR3 amino acids: CSVRALAQGTQYF. The CDR3 region has the DNA TGCAGCGTCCGAGCACTAGCGCAGGGGACCCAGTACTTC.